These 9 T cell receptor beta chains came from one sample sequenced in a study of shared clonotypes between healthy human individuals. The table came from immunoSEQ multiplex PCR; TCRdb's copy has only in-frame clones and leaves some out. Of around 1.4 million clones listed, approximately 98.5% were seen once; the top ten hold about 0.35%. Sequencing input: naive CD4+ T cells sorted from blood. Subset denoted: CD45RA+ positively selected. These receptors were obtained from a man aged 25-45 years in good health.

The DNA of the CDR3 is TGTGCCAGCAGCGTAGCCGGGACGAATAATGAGCAGTTCTTC. Its protein product is CASSVAGTNNEQFF. The chain carries TRBV9 and TRBJ2-1; possibly TRBD1 or TRBD2 for D (5 bases each). V gave up 0 bases and J gave up 7 bases, with 11 bases separating them. Germline V gene data show CDR1 as SGDLS and CDR2 as YYNGEE. The CDR3 runs to 14 residues. The complete variable domain, with remaining parts taken from reference TRBV9 and TRBJ2-1, reads DSGVTQTPKHLITATGQRVTLRCSPRSGDLSVYWYQQSLDQGLQFLIQYYNGEERAKGNILERFSAQQFPDLHSELNLSSLELGDSALYFCASSVAGTNNEQFFGPGTRLTVL.

The chain uses TRBV5-1 and TRBJ2-2, with D possibly TRBD1 on 5 matching bases. CDR1 SGHRS and CDR2 YFSETQ come from the germline V gene. Trimming stripped 0 bases from V and 1 base from J, with 10 bases between. The CDR3 spans 16 residues. CDR3 loop: CASSLVGDRNTGELFF. CDR3 DNA sequence: TGCGCCAGCAGCTTGGTCGGTGACAGGAACACCGGGGAGCTGTTTTTT.

The V gene is TRBV6-5, the J gene TRBJ2-1, with TRBD1 matching 7 bases. V lost 5 bases and J lost 2; bases outside the gene matches: 0. The germline gives CDR1 MNHEY, CDR2 SVGAGI. The CDR3 is 13 amino acids. CDR3 amino acids: CASSQGAYNEQFF. CDR3 coding DNA: TGTGCCAGCAGTCAGGGGGCCTACAATGAGCAGTTCTTC.

This clone was counted a single time. This chain joins TRBV19 and TRBJ1-2; 9 bases match TRBD1. CDR3 length: 16 amino acids. Trimming at V came to 4 bases and at J to 5 bases, leaving 11 bases not matched to a gene. Germline V gene sequence: CDR1 LNHDA, CDR2 SQIVND (reference sequence). CDR3 in DNA: TGTGCCAGTAGTACGGGACAGGGTAGCCCTATGTATGGCTACACCTTC. It specifies CASSTGQGSPMYGYTF.

This clone was observed a single time. The chain is built from TRBV6-1 and TRBJ1-5, with D possibly being TRBD1 (5 bases). V lost 4 bases and J lost 2, with 15 bases in between. Germline V gene data show CDR1 as MNHNS and CDR2 as SASEGT. This CDR3 spans 16 amino acids. The CDR3 sequence is CASSALPGKGNQPQHF. The CDR3 DNA reads as TGTGCCAGCAGTGCCTTACCAGGGAAAGGCAATCAGCCCCAGCATTTT.

Worth noting for this clone: At one of its ends the junction is not consistent with the germline gene, which may arise from a read error. This chain links TRBV7-9 with TRBJ1-1, with D possibly matching TRBD1 (5 bases). In germline, CDR1 is SEHNR, CDR2 FQNEAQ (reference sequence). The CDR3 has 10 residues. The DNA for the CDR3 is TGTGCCAGCAGCTTGGAACCCCAGGGTTTT. Translating gives CASSLEPQGF. Drawing the rest from reference TRBV7-9 and TRBJ1-1, the complete variable domain is DTGVSQNPRHKITKRGQNVTFRCDPISEHNRLYWYRQTLGQGPEFLTYFQNEAQLEKSRLLSDRFSAERPKGSFSTLEIQRTEQGDSAMYLCASSLEPQGFGQGTRLTVV.

The V and J genes are TRBV5-4 and TRBJ2-5, with D hard to call. The CDR3 extends over 15 amino acids. Germline CDR1 SGHNT, CDR2 YYREEE (reference sequence). V dropped 1 base and J dropped 2 bases, with 12 bases sitting between them. In nucleotides, the CDR3 is TGTGCCAGCAGCTTGCACAATCAACTTCAAGAGACCCAGTACTTC. This encodes CASSLHNQLQETQYF.

The chain combines TRBV6-6 with TRBJ2-1; D may be TRBD2 (6 bases). The ends were cut back, 6 bases at V and 2 bases at J, with 14 bases in the middle. The CDR3 has 15 residues. Germline CDR1 reads MNHNY; CDR2 reads SVGAGI (reference sequence). As DNA, the CDR3 is TGTGCCAGCAGCCCCCCTAGCGAGCCCTACAATGAGCAGTTCTTC. Its translation is CASSPPSEPYNEQFF.

The V gene is TRBV28, the J gene TRBJ2-4; tentative D call: TRBD1 (5 bases). CDR1 and CDR2 from the germline V gene are MDHEN and SYDVKM. With 5 bases removed from V and 5 bases from J, the gap between germline ends came to 13 bases. The CDR3 totals 14 residues. CDR3 coding DNA: TGTGCCAGCAGTCGAACAGGACGCGAAAACATTCAGTACTTC. Translated, it gives CASSRTGRENIQYF.